The 16 T cell receptor beta chains below were found in one sample sequenced in a study of control samples from healthy donors and cancer patients. Assay: immunoSEQ multiplex PCR; the TCRdb copy retains only in-frame clones and omits some. This sample has some 140,000 clones; approximately 90% occur once, and the top ten carry around 9%. The specimen was blood. These receptors were collected from a woman aged 25 to 39 in good health.

V is TRBV7-9 and J is TRBJ2-5; the D call may be TRBD1 or TRBD2 (5 bases each). Germline V gene lookup returns CDR1 SEHNR and CDR2 FQNEAQ (reference sequence). V was clipped by 5 bases and J by 3 bases, with 13 bases between them. The CDR3 is 14 residues long. In DNA form, the CDR3 reads TGTGCCAGCAGCGTCGGGACCACTAAAGAGACCCAGTACTTC. This translates into CASSVGTTKETQYF.

J is TRBJ1-2 and V is TRBV24-1, with D hard to call. This CDR3 contains 15 residues. The germline V gene has CDR1 KGHDR and CDR2 SFDVKD. V dropped 3 bases and J dropped 4 bases, with 14 bases sitting between them. CDR3 amino acids: CATSDADARSYGYTF. CDR3 sequence (DNA): TGTGCCACCAGTGATGCCGACGCACGTTCCTATGGCTACACCTTC.

The V and J genes are TRBV11-2 and TRBJ2-1; D remains ambiguous. This CDR3 region has 15 residues. Germline V CDR1 and CDR2: SGHAT, FQNNGV. Trimming removed 5 bases from V and 6 bases from J, with 17 bases in between. CDR3 coding DNA: TGTGCCAGCAGCCCCAACTTGATAGAGCGCAATGAGCAGTTCTTC. It yields the protein CASSPNLIERNEQFF.

The chain has TRBV25-1 and TRBJ1-6, with 7 bases aligning to TRBD1. V dropped 6 bases and J dropped 5; count of bases not matched to a gene: 4. The CDR3 totals 14 residues. Germline assignment: CDR1 MGHDK and CDR2 SYGVNS. CDR3 loop: CASSGQVNNSPLHF. The CDR3 nucleotides are TGTGCCAGCAGCGGACAGGTCAATAATTCACCCCTCCACTTT.

The chain couples TRBV13 to TRBJ2-5; TRBD1 aligns across 10 bases. CDR1 is PRHDT and CDR2 is FYEKMQ in the germline V gene (reference sequence). The CDR3 sequence is 19 residues long. J was trimmed by 2 bases and V by 6 bases; bases with no gene match: 18. This CDR3 is CASSSAVTGTGALQETQYF. CDR3 bases: TGTGCCAGCAGTTCAGCGGTAACCGGGACAGGGGCATTGCAAGAGACCCAGTACTTC.

CDR3: CASTRPSTEAFF. The CDR3 DNA follows: TGTGCCAGCACCAGGCCCTCAACTGAAGCTTTCTTT. This chain uses TRBV28 with TRBJ1-1, with D unclear. Germline V gene lookup returns CDR1 MDHEN and CDR2 SYDVKM. The CDR3 contains 12 residues. Trimming took 7 bases from V and 5 from J, leaving 11 bases between them.

The rearrangement uses TRBV7-9 and TRBJ2-7; D tentatively fits TRBD1 or TRBD2 (6 bases each). The CDR3 is 14 residues long. CDR1 and CDR2 (germline): SEHNR, FQNEAQ (reference sequence). V gave up 2 bases and J gave up 2 bases, with 10 bases separating them. DNA for the CDR3: TGTGCCAGCAGCTTACGACGGGGGCCCTACGAGCAGTACTTC. As protein: CASSLRRGPYEQYF.

This sequence joins TRBV6-5 and TRBJ2-1; TRBD2 matches 8 bases. After removal of 6 bases from V and 3 bases from J, the junction contained 7 bases not matched to a gene. The germline V gene has CDR1 MNHEY and CDR2 SVGAGI. The CDR3 has 15 amino acids. The CDR3 DNA sequence: TGTGCCAGCAGCGTCACTAGCGGAGACTACAATGAGCAGTTCTTC. This translates into CASSVTSGDYNEQFF.

The chain joins TRBV6-2 or TRBV6-3 to TRBJ1-5; perhaps TRBD1 as D (5 bases). Per germline, CDR1 MNHEY and CDR2 SVGEGT. V lost 5 bases, J lost 0 bases, and 14 bases lay in between. This CDR3 region has 16 residues. The CDR3 DNA follows: TGTGCCAGCAGTGGGGGGGGTTTGAGTAGCAATCAGCCCCAGCATTTT. Protein: CASSGGGLSSNQPQHF.

This chain connects TRBV28 to TRBJ1-2; D may be TRBD1 (5 bases). Between the trimmed V and J ends, which lost 5 bases and 3 bases, there was a span of 13 bases. The germline gives CDR1 MDHEN, CDR2 SYDVKM. This CDR3 contains 14 residues. The CDR3 DNA reads as TGTGCCAGCAGTCCTCCCGGGACGGACTATGGCTACACCTTC. Translation: CASSPPGTDYGYTF.

The V and J genes are TRBV7-9 and TRBJ2-2, with 8 bases lining up with TRBD1. With V trimmed by 5 bases and J by 4 bases, 9 bases remained unmatched. CDR1 and CDR2 from the germline V gene are SEHNR and FQNEAQ (reference sequence). The CDR3 runs to 16 residues. CDR3 sequence: CASSPRDRGSTGELFF. The CDR3 DNA is TGTGCCAGCAGCCCTCGCGACAGGGGAAGCACCGGGGAGCTGTTTTTT.

Only one count was recorded for this clone. This sequence joins TRBV3-1 (or the pseudogene TRBV3-2) and TRBJ1-3; D gene ambiguous. V was pared by 0 bases and J by 3 bases, with 15 bases between. The germline V gene encodes CDR1 LGHDT and CDR2 YNNKEL (reference sequence). The CDR3 sequence is 17 residues long. Here the CDR3 reads CASSQDRTLLGGNTIYF. DNA of the CDR3: TGTGCCAGCAGCCAAGATAGAACCTTACTCGGTGGAAACACCATATATTTT.

This chain connects TRBV28 to TRBJ1-2, with D possibly being TRBD1 (6 bases). The CDR3 has 14 amino acids. The germline V gene has CDR1 MDHEN and CDR2 SYDVKM. The V end lost 1 base, the J end lost 6 bases, and 12 bases lay between the germline ends. The CDR3 loop is CASSLFRGADGYTF. In DNA, the CDR3 is TGTGCCAGCAGTTTATTCAGGGGAGCTGATGGCTACACCTTC.

The chain uses TRBV25-1 and TRBJ2-5; D possibly corresponds to TRBD2 (6 bases). CDR1 is MGHDK, CDR2 SYGVNS, per germline. CDR3 length: 14 residues. V was shortened by 6 bases and J by 5 bases, with 16 bases between the two germline ends. The CDR3 coding sequence is TGTGCCAGCAGCGTCGGGGGTTTAGGGGAGACCCAGTACTTC. It is translated as CASSVGGLGETQYF.

V is TRBV18 and J is TRBJ2-5; 7 nucleotides line up with TRBD2. J gave up 5 bases and V 4 bases, and 4 bases lay outside the gene matches. CDR3 length: 13 amino acids. Germline CDR1 KGHSH, CDR2 LQKENI. The CDR3 protein is CASSQGRAETQYF. CDR3 nucleotide sequence: TGTGCCAGCTCACAAGGGAGGGCGGAGACCCAGTACTTC.

V is TRBV4-2 and J is TRBJ1-2; D gene unclear. CDR1 is LGHNA, CDR2 YNFKEQ, per germline. The CDR3 loop spans 15 amino acids. V lost 2 bases to trimming and J lost 7 bases, with 17 bases between them. This chain's CDR3 is CASSQPDGPKGGYTF. The CDR3 DNA reads as TGTGCCAGCAGCCAACCCGACGGCCCTAAGGGTGGCTACACCTTC.